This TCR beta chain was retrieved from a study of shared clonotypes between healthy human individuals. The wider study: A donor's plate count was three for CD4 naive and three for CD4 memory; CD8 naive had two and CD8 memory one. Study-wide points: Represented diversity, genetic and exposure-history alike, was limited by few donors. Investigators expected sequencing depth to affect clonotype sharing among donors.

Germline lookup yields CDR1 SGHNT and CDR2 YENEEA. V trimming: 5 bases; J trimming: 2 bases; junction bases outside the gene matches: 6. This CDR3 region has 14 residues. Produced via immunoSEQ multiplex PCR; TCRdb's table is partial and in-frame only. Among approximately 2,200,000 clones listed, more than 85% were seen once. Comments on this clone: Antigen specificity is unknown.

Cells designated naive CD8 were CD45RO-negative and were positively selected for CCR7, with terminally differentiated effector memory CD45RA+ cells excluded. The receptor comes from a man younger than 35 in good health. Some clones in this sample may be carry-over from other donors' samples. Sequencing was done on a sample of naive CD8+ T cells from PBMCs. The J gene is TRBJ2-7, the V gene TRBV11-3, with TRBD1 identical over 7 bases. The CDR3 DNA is TGTGCCAGCAGCCATGGACAGGAGCCCTACGAGCAGTACTTC. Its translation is CASSHGQEPYEQYF. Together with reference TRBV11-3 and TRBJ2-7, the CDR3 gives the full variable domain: EAGVVQSPRYKIIEKKQPVAFWCNPISGHNTLYWYLQNLGQGPELLIRYENEEAVDDSQLPKDRFSAERLKGVDSTLKIQPAELGDSAVYLCASSHGQEPYEQYFGPGTRLTVT.